This TCR beta chain is drawn from a study of T cells in localized non-small cell lung cancer. General study points: Detection in adjacent lung was observed for a median roughly 55 of the top 100 tumor clones. Higher T cell density in the blood was associated with longer overall survival, whereas higher adjacent-lung clonality associated with shorter survival. Sequence data derive from only one tumor region, so heterogeneity remains possible.

About this clone itself: Its antigen is currently unknown.

Sequencing used immunoSEQ multiplex PCR; TCRdb keeps in-frame clones, though not all of them. The sample has 45,000 to 60,000 clones, about 83% seen once. CDR3 length: 13 amino acids. Germline V lookup: CDR1 MNHEY, CDR2 SVGAGI. Between the trimmed V and J ends, which lost 4 bases and 4 bases, there was a span of 8 bases. The clonotype comes from a female donor at least 60 years old with stage II squamous cell lung carcinoma. Sequenced material: peripheral blood, taken before any cancer treatment. V and J are TRBV6-5 and TRBJ1-5; no clear D gene. The chain's CDR3 is CASSSGLNQPQHF. DNA for the CDR3: TGTGCCAGCAGTTCTGGGTTGAATCAGCCCCAGCATTTT.